The sequence of this T cell receptor beta chain was determined in a study of pediatric ulcerative colitis. This clone has only a few counts. Profiled with immunoSEQ multiplex PCR; TCRdb holds only in-frame clones, not every one. Of tens of thousands of clones listed, over 70% are singletons. With 2 bases removed from V and 0 bases from J, the gap between germline ends came to 8 bases. The length of the CDR3 is 15 residues. Germline CDR1 reads MGHRA; CDR2 reads YSYEKL. The receptor's source is a boy aged 5-17 years with moderate ulcerative colitis. The sequencing sample was made of blood. The chain uses TRBV4-1 and TRBJ2-4; D remains ambiguous. CDR3 DNA: TGCGCCAGCAGCCAACAGGCACTAGCCAAAAACATTCAGTACTTC. Translated: CASSQQALAKNIQYF.